Each of the 16 T cell receptor beta chains below was sequenced from the same sample in a study of T-cell memory formation after mild COVID-19. TCRdb reprocessed the 5' RACE reads with MiXCR, giving one entry per CDR3 protein. Here the sample spans roughly 29,000 distinct CDR3 sequences, just under 7.5% being singletons. The sequenced material came from PBMCs or a T cell subset sorted from them (not recorded which). The receptors were gathered from an adult woman who had mild COVID-19 (a few samples of this study predate the infection). Cell type and time point are not known.

This clonotype was seen at least ten times. This chain connects TRBV20-1 to TRBJ1-2; D possibly corresponds to TRBD1 (6 bases). Trimming cost V 5 bases and J 8 bases, with 15 bases left between them. This CDR3 contains 12 residues. Germline V gene data show CDR1 as DFQATT and CDR2 as SNEGSKA (reference sequence). Here the CDR3 reads CSASEGGRGYTF. CDR3 sequence (DNA): TGCAGTGCTTCTGAGGGGGGGCGGGGCTACACCTTC.

This clonotype was counted many times. The chain carries TRBV7-9 and TRBJ1-3, with 8 bases identical to TRBD1. The CDR3 is 15 amino acids. The V segment lost 5 bases and the J segment 0 bases; nucleotides outside the gene matches: 3. CDR1 is SEHNR, CDR2 FQNEAQ, per germline (reference sequence). CDR3 in amino acids: CASSPQGVSGNTIYF. DNA of the CDR3: TGTGCCAGCAGCCCACAGGGGGTCTCTGGAAACACCATATATTTT.

This clonotype was counted ten times or more. The chain links TRBV5-5 to TRBJ2-2, with a weak D call TRBD2 (5 bases). Germline-derived CDR1 and CDR2 are SGHKS and YYEKEE (reference sequence). Trimming shortened V by 7 bases and J by 6 bases, and 19 bases separated the two germline ends. There are 15 residues in the CDR3. CDR3 protein: CASLALTGKPGELFF. CDR3 bases: TGTGCCAGCCTAGCCCTCACGGGGAAACCCGGGGAGCTGTTTTTT.

This clonotype was observed many times. This sequence joins TRBV29-1 and TRBJ2-3, with a weak D call TRBD2 (7 bases). V dropped 3 bases and J dropped 6 bases, with 25 bases sitting between them. CDR1 and CDR2 (germline): SQVTM, ANQGSEA. The CDR3 length is 17 residues. The CDR3 spells CSVEKGGSGSRLDTQYF. As DNA, the CDR3 is TGCAGCGTTGAGAAGGGGGGTAGCGGGTCCAGACTGGATACGCAGTATTTT.

This clonotype was counted at least ten times. The rearrangement links TRBV27 to TRBJ2-1; 9 bases fit TRBD1. The CDR3 contains 16 residues. With V trimmed by 7 bases and J by 0 bases, 7 bases remained unmatched. Germline V gives CDR1 MNHEY, CDR2 SMNVEV (reference sequence). This CDR3 reads CASIPTGGSSYNEQFF. The CDR3 nucleotides are TGTGCCAGCATTCCGACAGGGGGGAGCTCCTACAATGAGCAGTTCTTC.

This clonotype was picked up many times. The chain employs TRBV2 and TRBJ1-1; D possibly corresponds to TRBD1 (5 bases). The CDR3 extends over 13 amino acids. The germline gives CDR1 SNHLY, CDR2 FYNNEI. V shed 7 bases and J shed 1 base, with 10 bases lying between them. The CDR3 coding sequence is TGTGCCAGCACCGGGGCGGAGAACACTGAAGCTTTCTTT. As protein: CASTGAENTEAFF.

A remark on this clonotype: One base away lies a much larger clone, so this may be a sequencing read error. The chain carries TRBV4-3 and TRBJ2-3; D gene ambiguous. This CDR3 has 14 amino acids. The V gene's germline CDR1 is LGHNA and CDR2 YSLEER. This chain's CDR3 is CASSKDFGTDTQYF. The CDR3 DNA reads as TGCGCCAGCAGCAAAGATTTCGGCACAGATACGCAGTATTTT.

The V gene is TRBV18, the J gene TRBJ2-1, with 10 bases lining up with TRBD2. Unmatched junction bases numbered 7, after V lost 4 bases and J lost 10 bases. This CDR3 contains 14 residues. The germline V gene encodes CDR1 KGHSH and CDR2 LQKENI. The CDR3 nucleotides are TGTGCCAGCTCACTTTCCGGGACTAGCGTGGAGCAGTTCTTC. It translates to CASSLSGTSVEQFF. Full variable domain (missing parts from reference TRBV18 and TRBJ2-1): NAGVMQNPRHLVRRRGQEARLRCSPMKGHSHVYWYRQLPEEGLKFMVYLQKENIIDESGMPKERFSAEFPKEGPSILRIQQVVRGDSAAYFCASSLSGTSVEQFFGPGTRLTVL.

J is TRBJ1-4 and V is TRBV7-2; 8 bases are shared with TRBD1. The CDR3 length is 14 residues. Germline CDR1 SGHTA, CDR2 FQGNSA. J lost 5 bases, V lost 5 bases, and 4 bases had no gene match. The CDR3 reads CASSRDRTNEKLFF. As DNA, the CDR3 is TGTGCCAGCAGCCGGGACAGGACAAATGAAAAACTGTTTTTT.

This clonotype was found many times. V is TRBV12-3 or TRBV12-4 and J is TRBJ1-5, with no clear D. The CDR3 is 15 amino acids. Trimming pared 6 bases from V and 10 bases from J, leaving 22 bases between. In DNA, the CDR3 is TGTGCCAGCAGCCACAATCTTGGGCCCGCGGGCCCCCAGCATTTT. It specifies CASSHNLGPAGPQHF.

This clonotype was observed at least ten times. The CDR3 region has the DNA TGTGCCAGCAGCCGGGGAACGGGGTATAGCAATCAGCCCCAGCATTTT. Amino acids: CASSRGTGYSNQPQHF. The gene calls are TRBV5-6 and TRBJ1-5; no clear D gene. Per germline, CDR1 SGHDT and CDR2 YYEEEE. The CDR3 runs 16 residues. Trimming removed 4 bases at V and 0 bases at J, with 14 bases between.

There are many counts of this clonotype. The chain recombines TRBV18 with TRBJ1-1; D perhaps matches TRBD1 (5 bases). The length of the CDR3 is 15 residues. Trimming cost V 4 bases and J 1 base, with 13 bases left between them. Germline CDR1 reads KGHSH; CDR2 reads LQKENI. In DNA form, the CDR3 reads TGTGCCAGCTCACAGGAGCAGGGAAGGAACACTGAAGCTTTCTTT. Amino acids: CASSQEQGRNTEAFF.

There are many counts of this clonotype. The rearrangement joins TRBV30 to TRBJ1-1; D may be TRBD1 (6 bases). Trimming left V 4 bases short and J 4 bases short, with 13 bases between. The CDR3 runs to 13 residues. In germline, CDR1 is GTSNPN, CDR2 SVGIG (reference sequence). The CDR3 region has the DNA TGTGCCTGGAACGGGGGCGTGAGCACTGAAGCTTTCTTT. Its protein is CAWNGGVSTEAFF.

Ten or more counts support this clonotype. The chain employs TRBV7-8 and TRBJ2-2; D is undetermined. The V end was cut by 1 base, the J end by 7 bases, with 4 bases between. This CDR3 is 12 amino acids long. Germline V gene sequence: CDR1 SGHVS, CDR2 FQNEAQ. The CDR3 spells CASSLVSGELFF. DNA for the CDR3: TGTGCCAGCAGCTTAGTTAGCGGGGAGCTGTTTTTT.

This clonotype was seen ten or more times. This chain connects TRBV5-1 to TRBJ1-2, with 7 positions matching TRBD1. CDR1 and CDR2 (germline): SGHRS, YFSETQ. This CDR3 has 14 amino acids. Losses at the gene ends were 5 bases for V and 6 bases for J; bases not matched to a gene: 10. The CDR3 DNA reads as TGCGCCAGCAGACGGACAGGCTCACTCGATGGCTACACCTTC. As protein: CASRRTGSLDGYTF.

This clonotype was picked up many times. V usage is TRBV18 and J usage is TRBJ2-5; 7 bases line up with TRBD1. Germline lookup yields CDR1 KGHSH and CDR2 LQKENI. J gave up 3 bases and V 3 bases, and 7 bases lay outside the gene matches. The CDR3 spans 15 residues. The CDR3 coding sequence is TGTGCCAGCTCACCCGCTCGGGACAGTGAAGAGACCCAGTACTTC. Protein product: CASSPARDSEETQYF.